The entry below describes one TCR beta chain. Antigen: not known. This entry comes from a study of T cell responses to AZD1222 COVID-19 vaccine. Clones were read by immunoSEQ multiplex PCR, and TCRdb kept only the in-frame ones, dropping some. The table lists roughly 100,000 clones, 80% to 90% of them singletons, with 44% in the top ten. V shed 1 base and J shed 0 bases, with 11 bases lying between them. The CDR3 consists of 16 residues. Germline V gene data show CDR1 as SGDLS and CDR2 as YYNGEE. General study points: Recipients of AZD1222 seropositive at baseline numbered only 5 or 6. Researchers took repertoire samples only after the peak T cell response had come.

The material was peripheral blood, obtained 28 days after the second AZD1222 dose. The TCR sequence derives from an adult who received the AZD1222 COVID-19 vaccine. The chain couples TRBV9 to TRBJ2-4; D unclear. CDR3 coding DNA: TGTGCCAGCAGCGTAAAATCACATTTAGCCAAAAACATTCAGTACTTC. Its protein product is CASSVKSHLAKNIQYF.